A selection of T cell receptor beta chains follows, all from one sample in a study of blood T cell repertoires in COVID-19. Repertoires were generated with immunoSEQ multiplex PCR, while TCRdb's copy carries only in-frame clones and drops some. The sample holds 150,000 to 200,000 clones, 75% to 85% seen once. Sequencing was carried out using PBMCs or T cells enriched from blood (not recorded which). The receptors derive from a woman aged 45-60 years with acute COVID-19. The CDR3 runs from the conserved cysteine through the conserved F or W. Clone size, where shown, is once, few, many, or a class for clones that have expanded.

clone_size: .
v_call: TRBV5-1
j_call: TRBJ2-3
cdr3_aa: CASNGGSGVTDTQYF

clone_size: .
v_call: TRBV6-2/TRBV6-3
j_call: TRBJ2-3
cdr3_aa: CASSSIGGGTDTQYF

clone_size: .
v_call: TRBV9
j_call: TRBJ1-1
cdr3_aa: CASSPRGEDEAFF

clone_size: .
v_call: TRBV18
j_call: TRBJ2-3
cdr3_aa: CASSPGTGSTDTQYF

clone_size: .
v_call: TRBV9
j_call: TRBJ1-6
cdr3_aa: CASSGRQGGIHNSPLHF

clone_size: .
v_call: TRBV19
j_call: TRBJ1-3
cdr3_aa: CASSMISSGNTIYF

clone_size: few
v_call: TRBV18
j_call: TRBJ1-4
cdr3_aa: CASSAQGGPNEKLFF

clone_size: once
v_call: TRBV28
j_call: TRBJ1-5
cdr3_aa: CASSSGFQPQHF

clone_size: .
v_call: TRBV2
j_call: TRBJ1-3
cdr3_aa: CASSEGGNGNTIYF

clone_size: .
v_call: TRBV6-5
j_call: TRBJ2-1
cdr3_aa: CASSYPEGTSYNEQFF

clone_size: .
v_call: TRBV19
j_call: TRBJ1-1
cdr3_aa: CASSSKGQGKADTEAFF

clone_size: once
v_call: TRBV7-9
j_call: TRBJ1-4
cdr3_aa: CASSPGLINEKLFF

clone_size: .
v_call: TRBV18
j_call: TRBJ1-1
cdr3_aa: CASSPREEGAFF

clone_size: .
v_call: TRBV27
j_call: TRBJ1-5
cdr3_aa: CASSLFGTGDNQPQHF

clone_size: .
v_call: TRBV18
j_call: TRBJ2-3
cdr3_aa: CASSFRAGAADTQYF

clone_size: once
v_call: TRBV4-2
j_call: TRBJ1-1
cdr3_aa: CASSQDRQGVTEAFF

clone_size: .
v_call: TRBV28
j_call: TRBJ1-2
cdr3_aa: CASSLGGQVYGYTF

clone_size: .
v_call: TRBV27
j_call: TRBJ2-2
cdr3_aa: CASSLVGLQRGVELFF

clone_size: .
v_call: TRBV7-2
j_call: TRBJ1-1
cdr3_aa: CASSLGPGNTEAFF

clone_size: .
v_call: TRBV18
j_call: TRBJ1-1
cdr3_aa: CASSLPGQGFGFF

clone_size: once
v_call: TRBV7-2
j_call: TRBJ2-2
cdr3_aa: CASTVAGRGYTGELFF

clone_size: once
v_call: TRBV2
j_call: TRBJ2-3
cdr3_aa: CASRLGGTDTQYF

clone_size: .
v_call: TRBV28
j_call: TRBJ1-1
cdr3_aa: CASSQGARMNTEAFF

clone_size: once
v_call: TRBV19
j_call: TRBJ1-1
cdr3_aa: CASKRTVNTEAFF